The next 30 T cell receptor beta chains were all read from a single sample in a study of cytomegalovirus exposure and HLA in healthy donors. The study ran its PCR with 60 Vbeta and 13 Jbeta primers. Sequencing used immunoSEQ multiplex PCR; TCRdb keeps in-frame clones, though not all of them. The data show roughly 90,000 clones, and the top ten clones hold 15%. Source material: PBMCs. Receptors originate from a man aged 45-65 years in good health and CMV-seropositive.

The CDR3 DNA reads TGTGCCAGCAGTTACGAGGTATCCTACGAGCAGTACTTC. Amino acid sequence: CASSYEVSYEQYF. The J gene is TRBJ2-7, the V gene TRBV6-6, with D unresolved. Germline assignment: CDR1 MNHNY and CDR2 SVGAGI (reference sequence). V lost 2 bases and J lost 1, with 6 bases in between. The CDR3 runs 13 residues.

This chain joins TRBV18 and TRBJ1-3; 8 bases are a match to TRBD1. This CDR3 has 16 amino acids. The germline CDR1 and CDR2 sequences are KGHSH and LQKENI. Trimming at V came to 2 bases and at J to 1 base, leaving 4 bases not matched to a gene. The CDR3 nucleotides are TGTGCCAGCTCACCATTGGGACAGGCGTCTGGAAACACCATATATTTT. Amino acid sequence: CASSPLGQASGNTIYF.

The chain joins TRBV5-5 to TRBJ1-2, with D possibly matching TRBD1 (6 bases). From germline, CDR1 is SGHKS and CDR2 YYEKEE (reference sequence). The germline V and J ends were trimmed by 3 bases and 8 bases, with 17 bases remaining between them. The CDR3 loop spans 14 amino acids. CDR3 amino acids: CASSSRGPLGGYTF. For the CDR3, the DNA is TGTGCCAGCAGCTCCAGGGGACCATTGGGAGGCTACACCTTC.

The J gene is TRBJ2-5, the V gene TRBV4-3; 8 positions match TRBD1. The CDR3 has 14 residues. Trimming removed 4 bases from V and 4 bases from J; junction bases left unmatched: 5. Germline CDR1 LGHNA, CDR2 YSLEER. CDR3 in DNA: TGCGCCAGCAGCCTGGACAGGGTCGGAGAGACCCAGTACTTC. It specifies CASSLDRVGETQYF.

J is TRBJ2-2 and V is TRBV7-2, with D possibly matching TRBD2 (5 bases). V was clipped by 8 bases and J by 2 bases, with 12 bases between them. There are 14 residues in the CDR3. Germline V lookup: CDR1 SGHTA, CDR2 FQGNSA. CDR3 in DNA: TGTGCCAGCGATGGACTCAAAAACACCGGGGAGCTGTTTTTT. It translates to CASDGLKNTGELFF.

CDR3 amino acids: CASSPYPTSGTQLSTDTQYF. In DNA form, the CDR3 reads TGCGCCAGCAGCCCCTATCCGACTAGCGGGACACAACTGAGCACAGATACGCAGTATTTT. The rearrangement uses TRBV5-1 and TRBJ2-3; 11 bases fit TRBD2. CDR3 length: 20 amino acids. The trim removed 4 bases at V and 0 bases at J, leaving 16 bases unmatched. Per the germline V gene, CDR1 is SGHRS and CDR2 is YFSETQ.

This rearrangement joins TRBV5-5 to TRBJ1-5; 8 positions agree with TRBD1. This CDR3 has 14 amino acids. V shed 4 bases and J 3 bases; nucleotides not matched to a gene: 3. Germline values: CDR1 SGHKS, CDR2 YYEKEE (reference sequence). CDR3 loop: CASSRTGSNQPQHF. DNA for the CDR3: TGTGCCAGCAGCCGGACAGGGTCCAATCAGCCCCAGCATTTT.

The J gene is TRBJ2-5, the V gene TRBV27; 7 bases align to TRBD2. This CDR3 comprises 13 residues. In germline, CDR1 is MNHEY, CDR2 SMNVEV (reference sequence). Germline trimming cut 5 bases from V and 5 bases from J; bases unmatched to any gene: 5. The CDR3 spells CASSLGGVETQYF. The CDR3 DNA is TGTGCCAGCAGTCTGGGAGGGGTCGAGACCCAGTACTTC.

This chain links TRBV7-3 with TRBJ2-3; 7 bases match TRBD1. The ends lost 4 bases at V and 4 bases at J; junction bases unmatched: 2. There are 13 residues in the CDR3. CDR1 is SGHTA, CDR2 FQGTGA, per germline. This CDR3 is CASSSGTADTQYF. Written as DNA, the CDR3 is TGTGCCAGCAGCTCCGGGACAGCAGATACGCAGTATTTT.

DNA of the CDR3: TGCGCCAGCAGCCAACAAACGGGACTGGATTCCTACAATGAGCAGTTCTTC. It encodes CASSQQTGLDSYNEQFF. The chain has TRBV4-3 and TRBJ2-1, with D tentatively TRBD2 (6 bases). The CDR3 has 17 residues. Between the trimmed V and J ends, which lost 2 bases and 1 base, there was a span of 15 bases. Germline V gives CDR1 LGHNA, CDR2 YSLEER.

The V and J genes are TRBV14 and TRBJ2-7; D not resolved. From germline, CDR1 is SGHDN and CDR2 FVKESK. With 3 bases removed from V and 0 bases from J, the gap between germline ends came to 3 bases. The CDR3 covers 12 residues. CDR3 nucleotides: TGTGCCAGCAGCCACCTCTCCTACGAGCAGTACTTC. This sequence encodes CASSHLSYEQYF.

The chain recombines TRBV10-2 with TRBJ1-1; TRBD1 matches 8 bases. J was trimmed by 0 bases and V by 2 bases; bases with no gene match: 8. CDR1 WSHSY and CDR2 SAAADI come from the germline V gene. This CDR3 is 17 amino acids long. CDR3 amino acids: CASSETDRVRLNTEAFF. CDR3 in DNA: TGCGCCAGCAGTGAGACGGACAGGGTACGATTGAACACTGAAGCTTTCTTT.

This chain uses TRBV23-1 with TRBJ1-5; D call uncertain. TRBV23-1 belongs to the ORF category, with a function that is uncertain. CDR3 length equals 17 residues. Trimming stripped 0 bases from V and 0 bases from J, with 12 bases between. CDR3 coding DNA: TGCGCCAGCAGTCAATCGAACCGGTTCTATAGCAATCAGCCCCAGCATTTT. It is translated as CASSQSNRFYSNQPQHF.

The V call is TRBV4-2, the J call TRBJ1-4; D is unclear. The CDR3 consists of 18 residues. Germline CDR1 reads LGHNA; CDR2 reads YNFKEQ. V lost 3 bases, J lost 8 bases, and 25 bases lay in between. The CDR3: CASSHGLVKVGGKEKLFF. CDR3 DNA sequence: TGTGCCAGCAGCCATGGGTTGGTCAAGGTCGGAGGGAAGGAAAAACTGTTTTTT.

The rearrangement links TRBV18 to TRBJ2-1, with 10 positions matching TRBD2. Trimming at V came to 2 bases and at J to 6 bases, leaving 10 bases not matched to a gene. This CDR3 is 17 amino acids long. Germline assignment: CDR1 KGHSH and CDR2 LQKENI. CDR3 region: CASSPSSGSVFSNEQFF. DNA of the CDR3: TGTGCCAGCTCACCATCTAGCGGGAGCGTTTTTTCCAATGAGCAGTTCTTC.

The chain couples TRBV7-9 to TRBJ1-2, with TRBD1 identical over 9 bases. The CDR3 spans 16 residues. V dropped 4 bases and J dropped 2; count of bases not matched to a gene: 8. Looked up from germline, CDR1 is SEHNR and CDR2 is FQNEAQ (reference sequence). The CDR3 DNA sequence: TGTGCCAGCAGCTCCGGGACAGGGAGCGGGAACTATGGCTACACCTTC. Encoded protein: CASSSGTGSGNYGYTF. The full variable domain, in which reference TRBV7-9 and TRBJ1-2 provide the parts outside the CDR3, is DTGVSQNPRHKITKRGQNVTFRCDPISEHNRLYWYRQTLGQGPEFLTYFQNEAQLEKSRLLSDRFSAERPKGSFSTLEIQRTEQGDSAMYLCASSSGTGSGNYGYTFGSGTRLTVV.

The rearrangement links TRBV30 to TRBJ2-1; tentative D call: TRBD1 (6 bases). This CDR3 has 11 amino acids. The V end lost 8 bases, the J end lost 6 bases, and 11 bases lay between the germline ends. Germline V CDR1 and CDR2: GTSNPN, SVGIG (reference sequence). The CDR3 spells CANRGGNEQFF. For the CDR3, the DNA is TGTGCCAATAGAGGGGGCAATGAGCAGTTCTTC.

V usage is TRBV6-5 and J usage is TRBJ2-2; 9 bases agree with TRBD1. CDR1 is MNHEY and CDR2 is SVGAGI in the germline V gene. The CDR3 runs 16 residues. The ends lost 2 bases at V and 6 bases at J; junction bases unmatched: 7. The CDR3 loop reads CASSYRDRVWPGELFF. Here the CDR3 DNA reads TGTGCCAGCAGTTACCGGGACAGGGTATGGCCCGGGGAGCTGTTTTTT.

V and J are TRBV19 and TRBJ2-1; 11 positions match TRBD2. CDR1 is LNHDA, CDR2 SQIVND, per germline (reference sequence). V lost 5 bases and J lost 5; bases outside the gene matches: 5. The CDR3 totals 15 residues. CDR3 protein: CASSYPGLADNEQFF. CDR3 DNA sequence: TGTGCCAGTAGTTACCCGGGACTAGCGGACAATGAGCAGTTCTTC.

This rearrangement joins TRBV4-1 to TRBJ2-1, with a tentative D call TRBD2 (5 bases). Looked up from germline, CDR1 is MGHRA and CDR2 is YSYEKL. The ends were cut back, 0 bases at V and 9 bases at J, with 12 bases in the middle. This CDR3 has 14 amino acids. For the CDR3, the DNA is TGCGCCAGCAGCCAAGATTTTGTCGCGGGTGAGCAGTTCTTC. Its translation is CASSQDFVAGEQFF.

This rearrangement joins TRBV6-5 to TRBJ2-1; TRBD2 aligns across 8 bases. Losses at the gene ends were 0 bases for V and 1 base for J; bases not matched to a gene: 2. Germline CDR1 MNHEY, CDR2 SVGAGI. This CDR3 is 16 amino acids long. Here the CDR3 DNA reads TGTGCCAGCAGTTACTCGTTAGCGGGATCCTACAATGAGCAGTTCTTC. Amino acids: CASSYSLAGSYNEQFF.

V is TRBV29-1 and J is TRBJ2-7; 12 bases line up with TRBD2. Losses at the gene ends were 0 bases for V and 7 bases for J; bases not matched to a gene: 7. This CDR3 has 15 residues. Germline V gives CDR1 SQVTM, CDR2 ANQGSEA. The CDR3 DNA follows: TGCAGCGTTGAAGAGGAGACTAGCGGGAGAGGGGAGCAGTACTTC. It yields the protein CSVEEETSGRGEQYF.

V usage is TRBV12-1 and J usage is TRBJ2-3; the D call TRBD2 from the table was never checked on the DNA. TRBV12-1 is classified as a pseudogene. The CDR3 totals 20 residues. CDR3 region: CASSPHHPNDSSSRTDTQYF. In DNA, the CDR3 is TGTGCCAGCAGCCCCCATCATCCGAATGACTCCTCCTCCCGCACAGATACGCAGTATTTT.

The V call is TRBV18, the J call TRBJ2-2, with TRBD2 identical over 8 bases. Looked up from germline, CDR1 is KGHSH and CDR2 is LQKENI. Germline trimming cut 6 bases from V and 6 bases from J; bases unmatched to any gene: 15. The CDR3 is made up of 17 amino acids. As DNA, the CDR3 is TGTGCCAGCTCCCCTCGTAGGAGCGGGAGCTGGGCCGGGGAGCTGTTTTTT. It specifies CASSPRRSGSWAGELFF.

J is TRBJ2-2 and V is TRBV5-1; 8 bases are a match to TRBD1. Looked up from germline, CDR1 is SGHRS and CDR2 is YFSETQ. J was trimmed by 0 bases and V by 4 bases; bases with no gene match: 14. There are 19 residues in the CDR3. As DNA, the CDR3 is TGCGCCAGCAGCATCCGAGACAGGGGACAGACCGCGAACACCGGGGAGCTGTTTTTT. Its translation: CASSIRDRGQTANTGELFF.

The rearrangement joins TRBV2 to TRBJ2-5; TRBD1 aligns across 8 bases. The J segment lost 5 bases and the V segment lost 5 bases, leaving 4 bases of the junction unmatched. From germline, CDR1 is SNHLY and CDR2 FYNNEI. The CDR3 spans 13 residues. The CDR3 spells CASSRQGYETQYF. CDR3 in DNA: TGTGCCAGCAGTAGACAGGGGTATGAGACCCAGTACTTC.

The chain has TRBV5-4 and TRBJ2-7; 14 positions agree with TRBD2. This CDR3 spans 16 amino acids. After removal of 0 bases from V and 4 bases from J, the junction contained 3 bases not matched to a gene. Germline V CDR1 and CDR2: SGHNT, YYREEE (reference sequence). In DNA form, the CDR3 reads TGTGCCAGCAGCTTGGAAAGGACTAGCGGGAGGTACGAGCAGTACGTC. Its protein is CASSLERTSGRYEQYV.

The chain uses TRBV4-2 and TRBJ1-5, with a tentative D call TRBD1 (5 bases). V was clipped by 4 bases and J by 5 bases, with 12 bases between them. In germline, CDR1 is LGHNA, CDR2 YNFKEQ. The CDR3 sequence is 14 residues long. In DNA, the CDR3 is TGTGCCAGCAGCCCCCGTGGGGGGGATCAGCCCCAGCATTTT. As protein: CASSPRGGDQPQHF.

The genes are TRBV7-2 and TRBJ2-5, with D possibly being TRBD2 (5 bases). The germline V and J ends were trimmed by 4 bases and 5 bases, with 17 bases remaining between them. CDR1 and CDR2 from the germline V gene are SGHTA and FQGNSA. This CDR3 comprises 15 residues. DNA of the CDR3: TGTGCCAGCAGCTCTTCGGACTCGAGAGGGGAGACCCAGTACTTC. Its protein product is CASSSSDSRGETQYF.

CDR3 bases: TGTGCCAGTAGTATAGGACGTAGCAGCGTCGATGAGCAGTTCTTC. This encodes CASSIGRSSVDEQFF. The genes are TRBV19 and TRBJ2-1; D is unclear. V lost 1 base to trimming and J lost 8 bases, with 15 bases between them. This CDR3 has 15 residues. Germline V gene lookup returns CDR1 LNHDA and CDR2 SQIVND (reference sequence). The full variable domain, with the rest looked up from reference TRBV19 and TRBJ2-1, is DGGITQSPKYLFRKEGQNVTLSCEQNLNHDAMYWYRQDPGQGLRLIYYSQIVNDFQKGDIAEGYSVSREKKESFPLTVTSAQKNPTAFYLCASSIGRSSVDEQFFGPGTRLTVL.